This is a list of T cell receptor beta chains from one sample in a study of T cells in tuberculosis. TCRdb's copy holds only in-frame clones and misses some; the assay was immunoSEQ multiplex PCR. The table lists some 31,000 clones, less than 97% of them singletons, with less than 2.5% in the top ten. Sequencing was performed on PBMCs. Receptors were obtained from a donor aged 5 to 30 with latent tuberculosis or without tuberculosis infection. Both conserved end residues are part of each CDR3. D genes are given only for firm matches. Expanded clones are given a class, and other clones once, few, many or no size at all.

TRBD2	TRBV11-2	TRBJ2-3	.	TGTGCCAGCAGCTTCTCCACAGAACTTCTAGCGGGGGGTCCAGATACGCAGTATTTT	CASSFSTELLAGGPDTQYF
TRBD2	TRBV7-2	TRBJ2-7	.	TGTGCCAGCAGCCTTCATAGCGGGGGGGCAGTAGAGCAGTACTTC	CASSLHSGGAVEQYF
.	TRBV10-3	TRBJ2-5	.	TGTGCCATCAGTGAGGCAGTCCAGGAGACCCAGTACTTC	CAISEAVQETQYF
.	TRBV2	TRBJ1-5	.	TGTGCCAGCAGTGCAGGGTATAGCAATCAGCCCCAGCATTTT	CASSAGYSNQPQHF
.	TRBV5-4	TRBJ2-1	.	TGTGCCAGCAGCTTGCCAGTCAGCAATGAGCAGTTCTTC	CASSLPVSNEQFF
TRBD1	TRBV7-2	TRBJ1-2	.	TGTGCCAGCAGCTTAGCCGGACAGGGGAATCCCTATGGCTACACCTTC	CASSLAGQGNPYGYTF
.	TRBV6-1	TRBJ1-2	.	TGTGCCAGCAGTCGGTATAACTATGGCTACACCTTC	CASSRYNYGYTF
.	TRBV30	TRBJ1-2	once	TGTGCCGGTGGATTGCCGTCGGGGGGCTACACCTTC	CAGGLPSGGYTF
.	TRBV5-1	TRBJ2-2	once	TGCGCCAGCAGCGGTCTAGGTACGAACACCGGGGAGCTGTTTTTT	CASSGLGTNTGELFF
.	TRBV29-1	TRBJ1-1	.	TGCAGCGTTAAGGGACTCATGAACACTGAAGCTTTCTTT	CSVKGLMNTEAFF
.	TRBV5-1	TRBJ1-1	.	TGCGCCAGCAGCTTGGGCCGGCAGGGAGGAACTGAAGCTTTCTTT	CASSLGRQGGTEAFF
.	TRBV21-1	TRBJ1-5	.	TGTGCCAGCAGCAAAGGAACAGGGCATAGCAATCAGCCCCAGCATTTT	CASSKGTGHSNQPQHF
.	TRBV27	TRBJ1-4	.	TGTGCCAGCAGTCAACAGGGTTGGAGCGTCGGTGAAAAACTGTTTTTT	CASSQQGWSVGEKLFF
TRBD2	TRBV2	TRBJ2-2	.	TGTGCCAGCAGGGCGACTAGCGGGTACACCGGGGAGCTGTTTTTT	CASRATSGYTGELFF
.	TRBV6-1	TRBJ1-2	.	TGTGCCAGCATGCCAGGCCTCTATGGCTACACCTTC	CASMPGLYGYTF